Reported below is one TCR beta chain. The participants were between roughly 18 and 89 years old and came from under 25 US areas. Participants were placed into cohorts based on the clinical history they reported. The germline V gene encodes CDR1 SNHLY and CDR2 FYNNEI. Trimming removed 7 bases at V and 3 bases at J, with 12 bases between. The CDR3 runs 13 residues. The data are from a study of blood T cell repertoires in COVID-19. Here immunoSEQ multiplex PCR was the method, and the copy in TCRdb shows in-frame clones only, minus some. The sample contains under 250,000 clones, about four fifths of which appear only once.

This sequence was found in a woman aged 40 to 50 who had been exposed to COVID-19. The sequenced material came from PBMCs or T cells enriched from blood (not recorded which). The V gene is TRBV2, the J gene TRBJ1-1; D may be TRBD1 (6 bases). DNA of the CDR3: TGTGCCAGCACGAGACAGGCAGACACTGAAGCTTTCTTT. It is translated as CASTRQADTEAFF. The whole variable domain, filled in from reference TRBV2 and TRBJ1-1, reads EPEVTQTPSHQVTQMGQEVILRCVPISNHLYFYWYRQILGQKVEFLVSFYNNEISEKSEIFDDQFSVERPDGSNFTLKIRSTKLEDSAMYFCASTRQADTEAFFGQGTRLTVV.